This T cell receptor beta chain was captured in a study of blood T cell repertoires in COVID-19. In the study overall: Some COVID-19 samples were acute and others convalescent; all came from the United States, Italy and Spain. Sample material is recorded as cDNA or gDNA derived from T cells, B-cell-depleted T cells, or PBMCs.

Germline CDR1 MNHEY, CDR2 SVGAGI. V dropped 2 bases and J dropped 6 bases, with 8 bases sitting between them. The CDR3 consists of 13 residues. Original handling: Amplification of reference gene primers was used by the study to estimate nucleated cell counts. Only in-frame clones appear in the TCRdb table, and some are missing; sequencing was by immunoSEQ multiplex PCR. Clone size and V and J calls were adopted from that table, with D and trimming inferred from the DNA. The sample includes a few hundred thousand clones, 82% seen only once; the top ten take more than 3%. Assignments of participants to cohorts depended upon their own reported clinical history.

The chain employs TRBV6-5 and TRBJ1-5; a possible D gene is TRBD1 (5 bases). The source material was PBMCs or T cells enriched from blood (not recorded which). This clonotype was sampled from a woman in her fifties or sixties who had recovered from COVID-19. The CDR3 nucleotides are TGTGCCAGCAGTTACACGGGGGGTCAGCCCCAGCATTTT. It codes for CASSYTGGQPQHF.